The 15 T cell receptor beta chains in this list originate from one sample, sequenced in a study of blood T cell repertoires in COVID-19 (dated by TCRdb to about 2020). Library construction relied on the immunoSEQ multiplex PCR assay. TCRdb limited this immuneACCESS table to in-frame rearrangements with V and J called. A share of clones is missing; checked studies link under half to unresolved V genes, and the rest is unexplained. This sample has about 100,000 clones in its table, and 65% to 90% of those were observed once. The top ten clones comprise 1% to 1.5% of the sample. Sample: peripheral blood. The source of these receptors is a man at least 80 years old with active or convalescent COVID-19.

V gene TRBV5-4 combines with J gene TRBJ2-3; a weak D match, TRBD2 (5 bases). V lost 2 bases and J lost 4, with 14 bases in between. Germline-derived CDR1 and CDR2 are SGHNT and YYREEE (reference sequence). The CDR3 has 15 residues. CDR3 sequence: CASSFERSMADTQYF. In DNA, the CDR3 is TGTGCCAGCAGCTTTGAGCGGTCGATGGCAGATACGCAGTATTTT. The entire variable domain, with the rest obtained from reference TRBV5-4 and TRBJ2-3, is as follows: ETGVTQSPTHLIKTRGQQVTLRCSSQSGHNTVSWYQQALGQGPQFIFQYYREEENGRGNFPPRFSGLQFPNYSSELNVNALELDDSALYLCASSFERSMADTQYFGPGTRLTVL.

This rearrangement joins TRBV28 to TRBJ1-2; TRBD1 matches 11 bases. V shed 5 bases, J shed 8 bases, and the junction held 10 bases outside the gene matches. CDR1 and CDR2 from the germline V gene are MDHEN and SYDVKM. The CDR3 is 15 amino acids. The CDR3 DNA reads TGTGCCAGCAGTCCACGGGACAGGGGGACGTTCGGCTACACCTTC. It is translated as CASSPRDRGTFGYTF.

The chain employs TRBV7-2 and TRBJ2-1, with TRBD2 matching 7 bases. V lost 5 bases and J lost 0; bases outside the gene matches: 7. Germline V gene lookup returns CDR1 SGHTA and CDR2 FQGNSA. The CDR3 consists of 16 residues. CDR3 nucleotide sequence: TGTGCCAGCAGCCTGCGGGAGCGGGGCTCCTACAATGAGCAGTTCTTC. Amino acid sequence: CASSLRERGSYNEQFF. Together with reference TRBV7-2 and TRBJ2-1, the CDR3 gives the full variable domain: GAGVSQSPSNKVTEKGKDVELRCDPISGHTALYWYRQSLGQGLEFLIYFQGNSAPDKSGLPSDRFSAERTGGSVSTLTIQRTQQEDSAVYLCASSLRERGSYNEQFFGPGTRLTVL.

This clone came up once. The chain links TRBV24-1 to TRBJ2-1; 10 bases agree with TRBD2. The CDR3 covers 16 residues. J lost 5 bases, V lost 6 bases, and 9 bases had no gene match. The germline CDR1 and CDR2 sequences are KGHDR and SFDVKD. For the CDR3, the DNA is TGTGCCACCAGTCGCCTGGCTCTAGCGGGAGACAATGAGCAGTTCTTC. Translating gives CATSRLALAGDNEQFF.

A single count supports this clone. This chain links TRBV4-1 with TRBJ2-5; 8 bases line up with TRBD2. This CDR3 is 14 amino acids long. The junction had 3 bases not matched to a gene; V was cut back by 2 bases and J by 4 bases. The germline gives CDR1 MGHRA, CDR2 YSYEKL. CDR3 in DNA: TGCGCCAGCAGCCAAAAAAGCGGGAGAGAGACCCAGTACTTC. Protein sequence: CASSQKSGRETQYF.

V and J are TRBV10-3 and TRBJ2-5; TRBD1 aligns across 9 bases. J was trimmed by 5 bases and V by 6 bases; bases with no gene match: 7. CDR1 is ENHRY, CDR2 SYGVKD, per germline. The CDR3 is made up of 14 amino acids. The CDR3 DNA follows: TGTGCCATCAGCCCCGGGACAGGGACGGAGACCCAGTACTTC. Translated: CAISPGTGTETQYF.

The CDR3 region is CASSLNRGNSPLHF. In DNA, the CDR3 is TGTGCCAGCAGCTTGAACAGGGGTAACTCACCCCTCCACTTT. The V gene is TRBV5-6, the J gene TRBJ1-6, with TRBD1 matching 7 bases. Germline V gene sequence: CDR1 SGHDT, CDR2 YYEEEE. The CDR3 loop spans 14 amino acids. J gave up 10 bases and V 1 base, and 5 bases lay outside the gene matches.

This chain connects TRBV6-5 to TRBJ1-1, with 8 bases identical to TRBD1. Germline-derived CDR1 and CDR2 are MNHEY and SVGAGI. This CDR3 contains 14 residues. V was pared by 7 bases and J by 4 bases, with 8 bases of the junction left unmatched. CDR3 residues: CASTLRQGSTEAFF. CDR3 in DNA: TGTGCCAGCACCCTACGACAGGGGTCCACTGAAGCTTTCTTT.

The chain employs TRBV7-9 and TRBJ2-4; TRBD1 is a possible D gene (6 bases). The CDR3 extends over 14 amino acids. Trimming left V 5 bases short and J 7 bases short, with 15 bases between. Per germline, CDR1 SEHNR and CDR2 FQNEAQ (reference sequence). CDR3 sequence: CASSTRDTRNIQYF. As DNA, the CDR3 is TGTGCCAGCAGCACCAGGGACACCAGGAACATTCAGTACTTC.

The rearrangement links TRBV4-1 to TRBJ2-3; 7 nucleotides align to TRBD2. CDR3 length: 15 residues. Trimming took 3 bases from V and 4 from J; bases not matched to a gene: 7. Germline CDR1 reads MGHRA; CDR2 reads YSYEKL. CDR3 loop: CASSQRETAPDTQYF. CDR3 in DNA: TGCGCCAGCAGCCAGCGGGAGACCGCCCCAGATACGCAGTATTTT.

CDR3 region: CASSLKGGRIFNTGELFF. The CDR3, as DNA: TGTGCCAGCAGCTTAAAAGGAGGGCGGATCTTTAACACCGGGGAGCTGTTTTTT. The genes are TRBV7-6 and TRBJ2-2; maybe TRBD2 (6 bases). Looked up from germline, CDR1 is SGHVS and CDR2 is FNYEAQ. CDR3 length: 18 amino acids. V gave up 2 bases and J gave up 2 bases, with 18 bases separating them.

The J gene is TRBJ1-5, the V gene TRBV9; D is perhaps TRBD1 (5 bases). Deletions cut 0 bases from V and 3 bases from J, with 10 bases between. This CDR3 contains 15 residues. The V gene's germline CDR1 is SGDLS and CDR2 YYNGEE. The DNA for the CDR3 is TGTGCCAGCAGCGTAGGGGCAGGGTACAATCAGCCCCAGCATTTT. It codes for CASSVGAGYNQPQHF.

The chain recombines TRBV7-2 with TRBJ2-5; TRBD1 agrees at 8 bases. CDR1 and CDR2 (germline): SGHTA, FQGNSA. The CDR3 runs 15 residues. J was trimmed by 2 bases and V by 5 bases; bases with no gene match: 7. The CDR3 nucleotides are TGTGCCAGCAGCAAATCACAGGGGGTGCAAGAGACCCAGTACTTC. It is translated as CASSKSQGVQETQYF.

The chain links TRBV9 to TRBJ2-7, with TRBD2 matching over 11 bases. The CDR3 consists of 15 residues. In germline, CDR1 is SGDLS, CDR2 YYNGEE. V dropped 4 bases and J dropped 2; count of bases not matched to a gene: 5. DNA for the CDR3: TGTGCCAGCAGCCGTGGACTAGCGGGTACCTACGAGCAGTACTTC. Protein product: CASSRGLAGTYEQYF.

In the case of this clone: Other DNA variants within this sample encode the same CDR3. The V gene is TRBV9, the J gene TRBJ1-5, with D tentatively TRBD1 (6 bases). The germline V gene has CDR1 SGDLS and CDR2 YYNGEE. CDR3 length equals 14 residues. V was trimmed by 0 bases and J by 2 bases, leaving 6 bases between them. CDR3 amino acids: CASSVGQGNQPQHF. In DNA form, the CDR3 reads TGTGCCAGCAGCGTAGGACAGGGCAATCAGCCCCAGCATTTT.